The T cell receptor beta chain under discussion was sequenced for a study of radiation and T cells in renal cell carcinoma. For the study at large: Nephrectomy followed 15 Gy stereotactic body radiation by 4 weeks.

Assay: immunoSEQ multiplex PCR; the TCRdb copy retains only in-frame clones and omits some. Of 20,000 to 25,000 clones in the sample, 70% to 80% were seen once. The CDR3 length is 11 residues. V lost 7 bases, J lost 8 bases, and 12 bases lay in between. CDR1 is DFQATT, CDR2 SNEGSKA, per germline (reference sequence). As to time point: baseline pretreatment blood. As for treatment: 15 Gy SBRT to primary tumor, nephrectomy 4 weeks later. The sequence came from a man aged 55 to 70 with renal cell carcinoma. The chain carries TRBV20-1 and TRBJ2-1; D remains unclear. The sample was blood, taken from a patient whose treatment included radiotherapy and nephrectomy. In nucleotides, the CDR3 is TGCAGTGTTCCCGGCCCCGATGAGCAGTTCTTC. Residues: CSVPGPDEQFF.